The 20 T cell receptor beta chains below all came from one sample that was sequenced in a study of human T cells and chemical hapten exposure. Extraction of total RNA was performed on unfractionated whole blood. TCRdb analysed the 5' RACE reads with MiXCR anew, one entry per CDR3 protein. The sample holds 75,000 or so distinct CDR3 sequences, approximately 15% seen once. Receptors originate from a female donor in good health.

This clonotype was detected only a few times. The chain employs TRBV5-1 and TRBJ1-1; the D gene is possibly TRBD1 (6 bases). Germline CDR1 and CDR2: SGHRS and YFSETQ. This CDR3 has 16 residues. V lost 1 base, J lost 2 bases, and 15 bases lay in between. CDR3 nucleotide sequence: TGCGCCAGCAGCTTGAGGGGCAGGGGTTTAAACACTGAAGCTTTCTTT. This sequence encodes CASSLRGRGLNTEAFF.

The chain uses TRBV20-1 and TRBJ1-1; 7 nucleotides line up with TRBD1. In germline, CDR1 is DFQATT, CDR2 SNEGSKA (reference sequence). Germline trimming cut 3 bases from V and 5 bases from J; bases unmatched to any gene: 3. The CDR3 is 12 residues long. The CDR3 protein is CSARGRGTEAFF. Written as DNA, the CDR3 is TGCAGTGCTAGGGGCAGGGGGACTGAAGCTTTCTTT.

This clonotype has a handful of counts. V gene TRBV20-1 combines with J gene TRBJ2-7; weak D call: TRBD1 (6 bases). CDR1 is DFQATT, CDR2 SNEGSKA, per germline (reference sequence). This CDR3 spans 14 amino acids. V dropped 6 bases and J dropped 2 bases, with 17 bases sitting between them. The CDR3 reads CSAFADSATYEQYF. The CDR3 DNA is TGCAGTGCGTTCGCGGACAGTGCAACCTACGAGCAGTACTTC.

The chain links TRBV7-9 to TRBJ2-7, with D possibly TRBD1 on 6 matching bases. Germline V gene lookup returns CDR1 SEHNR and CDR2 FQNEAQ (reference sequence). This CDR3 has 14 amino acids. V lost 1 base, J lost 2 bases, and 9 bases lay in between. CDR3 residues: CASSLGPGAYEQYF. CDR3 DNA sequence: TGTGCCAGCAGCTTAGGACCAGGGGCCTACGAGCAGTACTTC.

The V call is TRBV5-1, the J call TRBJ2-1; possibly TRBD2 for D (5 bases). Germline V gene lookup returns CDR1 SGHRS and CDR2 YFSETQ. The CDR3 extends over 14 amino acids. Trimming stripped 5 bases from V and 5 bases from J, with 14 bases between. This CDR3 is CASRNGNEDNEQFF. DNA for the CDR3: TGCGCCAGCAGAAACGGGAACGAGGACAATGAGCAGTTCTTC.

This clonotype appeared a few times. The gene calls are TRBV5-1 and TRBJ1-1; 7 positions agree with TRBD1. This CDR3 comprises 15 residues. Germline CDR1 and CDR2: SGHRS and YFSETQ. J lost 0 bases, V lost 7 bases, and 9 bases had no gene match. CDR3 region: CASRQGSQMNTEAFF. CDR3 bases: TGCGCCAGCCGACAGGGCTCTCAGATGAACACTGAAGCTTTCTTT.

The CDR3 coding sequence is TGTGCCAGCAGTTTAACCCAGGAGGGCTACGAGCAGTACTTC. Encoded protein: CASSLTQEGYEQYF. The V and J genes are TRBV27 and TRBJ2-7; D perhaps matches TRBD2 (6 bases). This CDR3 contains 14 residues. With 2 bases removed from V and 3 bases from J, the gap between germline ends came to 11 bases. Germline assignment: CDR1 MNHEY and CDR2 SMNVEV (reference sequence).

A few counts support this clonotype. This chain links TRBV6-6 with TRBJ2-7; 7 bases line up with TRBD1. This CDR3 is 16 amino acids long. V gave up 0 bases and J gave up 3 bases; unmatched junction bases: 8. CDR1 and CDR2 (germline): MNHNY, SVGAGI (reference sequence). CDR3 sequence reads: CASSYSSGQFNYEQYF. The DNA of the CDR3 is TGTGCCAGCAGTTACTCCTCGGGACAGTTTAACTACGAGCAGTACTTC.

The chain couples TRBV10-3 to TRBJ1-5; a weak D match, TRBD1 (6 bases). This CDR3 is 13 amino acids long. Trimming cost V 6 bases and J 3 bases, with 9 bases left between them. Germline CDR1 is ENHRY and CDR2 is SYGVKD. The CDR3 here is CAISRGPNQPQHF. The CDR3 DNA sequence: TGTGCCATCAGCAGGGGTCCCAATCAGCCCCAGCATTTT.

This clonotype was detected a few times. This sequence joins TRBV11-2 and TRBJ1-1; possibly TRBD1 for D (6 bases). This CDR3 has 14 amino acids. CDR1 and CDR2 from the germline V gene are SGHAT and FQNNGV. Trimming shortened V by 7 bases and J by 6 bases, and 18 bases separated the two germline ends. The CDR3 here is CASTTLQGTAEAFF. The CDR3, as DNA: TGTGCCAGCACCACTTTACAGGGAACGGCTGAAGCTTTCTTT.

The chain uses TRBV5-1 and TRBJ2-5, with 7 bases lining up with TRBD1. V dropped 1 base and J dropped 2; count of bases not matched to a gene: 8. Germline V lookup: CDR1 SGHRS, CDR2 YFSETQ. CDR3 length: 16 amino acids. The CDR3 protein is CASSLSSGTVQETQYF. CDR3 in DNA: TGCGCCAGCAGCTTGTCTTCCGGGACAGTTCAAGAGACCCAGTACTTC.

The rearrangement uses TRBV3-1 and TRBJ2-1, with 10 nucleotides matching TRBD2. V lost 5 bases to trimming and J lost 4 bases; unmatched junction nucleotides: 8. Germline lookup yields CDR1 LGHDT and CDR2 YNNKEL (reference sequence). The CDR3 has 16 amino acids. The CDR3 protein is CASSATSGEDYNEQFF. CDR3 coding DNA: TGTGCCAGCAGCGCTACTAGCGGGGAAGATTACAATGAGCAGTTCTTC.

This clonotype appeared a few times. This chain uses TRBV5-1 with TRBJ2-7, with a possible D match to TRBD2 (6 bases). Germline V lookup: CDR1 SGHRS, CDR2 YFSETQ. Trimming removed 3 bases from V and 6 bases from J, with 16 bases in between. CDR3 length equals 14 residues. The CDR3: CASSSSSGEGEQYF. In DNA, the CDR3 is TGCGCCAGCAGCTCTTCGTCGGGAGAAGGCGAGCAGTACTTC.

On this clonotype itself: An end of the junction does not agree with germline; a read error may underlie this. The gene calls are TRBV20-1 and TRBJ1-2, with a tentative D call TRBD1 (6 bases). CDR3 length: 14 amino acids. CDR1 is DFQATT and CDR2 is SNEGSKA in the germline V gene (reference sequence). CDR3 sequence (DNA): TGCAGTGCTAGAATCGGGGGGCCTAACTATGGCTACATCTTC. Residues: CSARIGGPNYGYIF.

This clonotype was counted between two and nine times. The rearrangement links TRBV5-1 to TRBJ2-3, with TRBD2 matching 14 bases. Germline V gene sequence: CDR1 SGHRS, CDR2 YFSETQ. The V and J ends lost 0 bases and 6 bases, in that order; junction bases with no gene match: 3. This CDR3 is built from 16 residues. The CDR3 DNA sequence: TGCGCCAGCAGCTTGGTCGGGACTAGCGGGAGTGATACGCAGTATTTT. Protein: CASSLVGTSGSDTQYF.

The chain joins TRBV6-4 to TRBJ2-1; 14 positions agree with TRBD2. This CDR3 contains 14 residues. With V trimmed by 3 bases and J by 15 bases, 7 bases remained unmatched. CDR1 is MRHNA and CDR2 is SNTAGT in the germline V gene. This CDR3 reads CASSETSGGAETFF. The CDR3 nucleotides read TGTGCCAGCAGTGAGACTAGCGGGGGGGCCGAAACGTTCTTC.

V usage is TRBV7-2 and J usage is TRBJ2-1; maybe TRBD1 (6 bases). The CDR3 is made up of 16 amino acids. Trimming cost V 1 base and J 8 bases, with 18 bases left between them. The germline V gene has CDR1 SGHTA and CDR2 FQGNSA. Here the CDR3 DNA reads TGTGCCAGCAGCTTAGAGGGGACAAAGGTTGTTGATGAGCAGTTCTTC. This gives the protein CASSLEGTKVVDEQFF.

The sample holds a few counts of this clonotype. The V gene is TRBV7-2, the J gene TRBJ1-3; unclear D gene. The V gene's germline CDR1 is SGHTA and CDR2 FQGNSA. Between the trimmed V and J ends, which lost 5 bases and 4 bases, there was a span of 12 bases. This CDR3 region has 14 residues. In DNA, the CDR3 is TGTGCCAGCAGCCCAGGTTATGAAGGAAACACCATATATTTT. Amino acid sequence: CASSPGYEGNTIYF.

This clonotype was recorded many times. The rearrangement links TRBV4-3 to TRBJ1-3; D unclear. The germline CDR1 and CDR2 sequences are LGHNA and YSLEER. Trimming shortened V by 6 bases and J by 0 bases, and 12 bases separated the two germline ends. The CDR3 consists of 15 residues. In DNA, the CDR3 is TGCGCCAGCAGTATTGGCGTAACCTCTGGAAACACCATATATTTT. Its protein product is CASSIGVTSGNTIYF.

The CDR3 protein is CASSYGRGASYEQYF. The CDR3 DNA is TGTGCCAGCAGTTACGGCAGGGGTGCATCCTACGAGCAGTACTTC. The chain recombines TRBV6-5 with TRBJ2-7; D possibly corresponds to TRBD1 (6 bases). Trimming removed 2 bases from V and 1 base from J, with 12 bases in between. From germline, CDR1 is MNHEY and CDR2 SVGAGI. The CDR3 contains 15 residues.